The 11 T cell receptor beta chains in this list originate from one sample, sequenced in a study of blood T cell repertoires in COVID-19. Data came from immunoSEQ multiplex PCR; TCRdb stores just in-frame clones and leaves some out. Of about 300,000 clones listed, roughly 86% were seen once; the top ten hold roughly 2.9%. Input material: PBMCs or T cells enriched from blood (not recorded which). The receptors come from a woman aged 50 to 60 who had been exposed to COVID-19.

This clone has only a few counts. V usage is TRBV28 and J usage is TRBJ1-4; D uncertain. The V gene's germline CDR1 is MDHEN and CDR2 SYDVKM. The CDR3 sequence is 14 residues long. Deletions cut 7 bases from V and 4 bases from J, with 13 bases between. CDR3 DNA sequence: TGTGCCAGCAAGGGCAGGACTCTTAATGAAAAACTGTTTTTT. It specifies CASKGRTLNEKLFF. The full variable domain, its missing parts supplied by reference TRBV28 and TRBJ1-4, is DVKVTQSSRYLVKRTGEKVFLECVQDMDHENMFWYRQDPGLGLRLIYFSYDVKMKEKGDIPEGYSVSREKKERFSLILESASTNQTSMYLCASKGRTLNEKLFFGSGTQLSVL.

This chain uses TRBV15 with TRBJ1-4; tentatively, D is TRBD1 (5 bases). V shed 5 bases and J shed 7 bases, with 17 bases lying between them. CDR3 size: 15 residues. CDR1 is LNHNV and CDR2 is YYDKDF in the germline V gene (reference sequence). The CDR3 nucleotides read TGTGCCACCAGCCGCGGGACCCTTAGGGGTGAAAAACTGTTTTTT. This translates into CATSRGTLRGEKLFF.

The chain employs TRBV6-5 and TRBJ1-5; 7 bases map to TRBD1. Trimming removed 6 bases from V and 7 bases from J; junction bases left unmatched: 6. Germline CDR1 MNHEY, CDR2 SVGAGI. The CDR3 is made up of 13 amino acids. The CDR3 loop reads CASRETGFQPQHF. CDR3 in DNA: TGTGCCAGCAGGGAGACAGGGTTCCAGCCCCAGCATTTT.

DNA for the CDR3: TGTGCCAGCAGCAAAGACCCAAGGAGGGAGGCCTACGAGCAGTACTTC. It yields the protein CASSKDPRREAYEQYF. The chain uses TRBV21-1 and TRBJ2-7; no check of the table's D call, TRBD2, against the DNA was made. TRBV21-1 constitutes a pseudogene. The CDR3 is made up of 16 amino acids.

The rearrangement joins TRBV6-1 to TRBJ2-1; 8 nucleotides align to TRBD2. This CDR3 region has 16 residues. J gave up 0 bases and V 3 bases, and 4 bases lay outside the gene matches. Germline loops: CDR1 MNHNS, CDR2 SASEGT. The CDR3 DNA is TGTGCCAGCAGTGATTTGGCGGGGGGCTCCTACAATGAGCAGTTCTTC. Its protein product is CASSDLAGGSYNEQFF.

This clone was picked up one time. The CDR3 reads CASSAPGQGASNEKLFF. CDR3 nucleotide sequence: TGCGCCAGCAGCGCGCCGGGACAGGGGGCGAGTAATGAAAAACTGTTTTTT. The genes are TRBV5-1 and TRBJ1-4; TRBD1 matches at 12 bases. V shed 4 bases and J 4 bases; nucleotides not matched to a gene: 8. CDR3 size: 17 residues. Germline CDR1 reads SGHRS; CDR2 reads YFSETQ.

The chain employs TRBV4-1 and TRBJ1-1; possible D gene TRBD1, 5 bases. The CDR3 covers 15 residues. From germline, CDR1 is MGHRA and CDR2 YSYEKL. V was shortened by 5 bases and J by 3 bases, with 16 bases between the two germline ends. The CDR3 spells CASSTDGRAYTEAFF. The CDR3 DNA is TGCGCCAGCAGCACGGACGGCAGGGCTTACACTGAAGCTTTCTTT.

This clone was seen more than once but under ten times. The V call is TRBV28, the J call TRBJ1-5, with D tentatively TRBD1 (6 bases). This CDR3 is 15 amino acids long. The germline V and J ends were trimmed by 3 bases and 2 bases, with 11 bases remaining between them. Germline loops: CDR1 MDHEN, CDR2 SYDVKM. This CDR3 reads CASSLAGVGNQPQHF. The DNA for the CDR3 is TGTGCCAGCAGTTTGGCAGGGGTAGGCAATCAGCCCCAGCATTTT.

This chain uses TRBV30 with TRBJ1-2; D possibly corresponds to TRBD1 (6 bases). Germline V gene lookup returns CDR1 GTSNPN and CDR2 SVGIG (reference sequence). There are 11 residues in the CDR3. Trimming left V 5 bases short and J 8 bases short, with 12 bases between. CDR3: CAWGGLRGYTF. The CDR3, as DNA: TGTGCCTGGGGGGGGCTTCGGGGCTACACCTTC.

This sequence joins TRBV2 and TRBJ1-6, with TRBD1 identical over 7 bases. V gave up 6 bases and J gave up 0 bases; unmatched junction bases: 11. This CDR3 has 18 residues. In germline, CDR1 is SNHLY, CDR2 FYNNEI. The CDR3 loop reads CASRDHRGSSSYNSPLHF. The CDR3 DNA reads TGTGCCAGCAGGGATCACAGGGGCTCGAGCTCCTATAATTCACCCCTCCACTTT.

This sequence joins TRBV5-1 and TRBJ1-3; maybe TRBD1 (5 bases). CDR3 length equals 15 residues. CDR1 and CDR2 from the germline V gene are SGHRS and YFSETQ. Deletions cut 0 bases from V and 4 bases from J, with 11 bases between. CDR3 coding DNA: TGCGCCAGCAGCTTGGCCCCACAGGTGGGAAACACCATATATTTT. Protein: CASSLAPQVGNTIYF. Full variable domain (outside the CDR3, taken from reference TRBV5-1 and TRBJ1-3): KAGVTQTPRYLIKTRGQQVTLSCSPISGHRSVSWYQQTPGQGLQFLFEYFSETQRNKGNFPGRFSGRQFSNSRSEMNVSTLELGDSALYLCASSLAPQVGNTIYFGEGSWLTVV.